Detailed here is one TCR beta chain. The clone's antigen remains unknown. Base qualities are not at hand, and no much larger clone is one base apart. The record originates from a study of regulatory T cells in long-lasting Graves disease (TCRdb year 2021). With regard to the full study: Persistent Graves' disease was defined as persistently positive TSH receptor autoantibodies together with antithyroid drug treatment for over 5 years. Persistent Graves' disease patients were compared with newly diagnosed Graves' disease patients by peripheral blood TCR sequencing and RNA sequencing. The study was conducted in China and was registered as a clinical trial. TCR sequencing covered around 13 persistent and 20 newly diagnosed Graves' disease patients, some 35 samples in total. On average, persistent Graves' disease patients in the clinical cohort had been on antithyroid drugs for approximately ten years. On the study overall, not on this receptor specifically: More public clonotypes were shared among persistent patients (around 2,600) than among newly diagnosed patients (approximately 930). The authors noted that the small sample size was a limitation that may lower accuracy. Because the primary lesion, thyroid tissue, could not be accessed, the study looked at peripheral blood alone. Compared with newly diagnosed patients, persistent Graves' disease patients had lower TCR Shannon entropy and fewer highly expanded clones, which suggests clonal expansion. Sequencing and analysis were restricted to the TCR beta chain.

Libraries were constructed by multiplex PCR. Sequenced using an Illumina HiSeq 4000. iRepertoire HTBI primers and Arm-PCR amplification of CDR3 regions were used to construct TCR beta libraries. Gel purification was performed on PCR products prior to sequencing. The study's own analysis went as follows. Gene usage analysis of CDR3 amino acid clonotypes relied on the approximately 60 TRBV and 14 TRBJ segments identified across samples. Filtered high-quality paired reads were merged into contigs using COPE and FqMerger. Contigs were aligned with BLAST to IMGT TRBV, TRBD and TRBJ reference genes, and CDR3 was defined per IMGT. Any clonotype with a frequency above 0.1% was counted as a highly expanded clone. Shannon entropy served as the measure of repertoire diversity, while the Gini coefficient captured V-J evenness. A clonotype was considered public if more than one individual shared it. TCRdb reprocessed the public reads (quality trimming at Q25 with fastp, clone calling with MiXCR) and kept in-frame beta chains. For every CDR3 protein sequence, its rows merge into one entry that carries the most common genes and DNA. These V and J calls derive from TCRdb rather than the authors' analysis. Here the sample has roughly 400,000 distinct CDR3 sequences; 20% to 25% occur a single time. The top ten constitute about a fifth of the sample.

What the time point label conveys for this sample: persistent/refractory GD, antithyroid drugs over 5 years with positive TRAb. RNA was extracted from PBMCs in TRIzol for both TCR sequencing and RNA sequencing. Graves' disease was diagnosed according to American Thyroid Association guidelines. Patients were recruited from an endocrinology department in Xi'an, China. Each patient gave around 9 milliliters of peripheral blood, collected in an EDTA anticoagulant tube. Ficoll Paque Plus density gradient separation was used to isolate PBMCs, and no further T cell sorting was done. RNA quality was checked with an Agilent 2100 Bioanalyzer and agarose gel, and concentration with a NanoDrop 2000. The sequences come from peripheral blood mononuclear cells (PBMCs), collected when the disease was refractory, from a patient treated with antithyroid drugs. The receptor's source is a female donor with Graves disease.

CDR3 sequence: CASSRQGAPPLGYTF. The nucleotide sequence reads as follows: TGTGCCAGCAGCCGACAGGGGGCTCCCCCCCTAGGCTACACCTTC. Recombination connected TRBV14 to TRBJ1-2, and 10 junctional nucleotides match TRBD1. CDR1 and CDR2, looked up from the germline V gene, are SGHDN and FVKESK. From cysteine to phenylalanine, the CDR3 is 15 amino acids long. The CDR3 DNA has 45 bases and is translated from base 1. Here V drops 4 bases and J drops 8 bases, and the junction holds 10 bases not matched to any gene. With the portions outside the CDR3 filled from the reference TRBV14 and TRBJ1-2 genes, the complete variable region becomes EAGVTQFPSHSVIEKGQTVTLRCDPISGHDNLYWYRRVMGKEIKFLLHFVKESKQDESGMPNNRFLAERTGGTYSTLKVQPAELEDSGVYFCASSRQGAPPLGYTFGSGTRLTVV.